The clone carrying this T cell receptor beta chain was seen many times. Its antigen is not identified. This entry belongs to a study of spatial heterogeneity in lung cancer. Study-wide results and limits: The appearance of ubiquitous expanded tumor TCRs in blood was greater at resection than follow-up.

Specified time point: sample taken at primary tumor resection. Whole RNA was taken from tumor, nontumor lung or frozen PBMC; it was then sequenced unsorted. Untreated early-stage non-small cell lung cancer patients, fewer than 85 in total, were the donors. TCRdb used MiXCR to reprocess the 5' RACE reads, holding one entry per CDR3 protein. The sample lists more than 30,000 distinct CDR3 sequences, around 5.2% seen once, with approximately 25% in the top ten. The receptor comes from a female donor with early-stage non-small cell lung cancer. This material consisted of PBMCs, taken at surgery.

CDR3 amino acids: CASSLGRTYQETQYF. The CDR3 DNA is TGTGCCAGCAGTTTAGGGCGGACGTACCAAGAGACCCAGTACTTC. The rearrangement uses TRBV28 and TRBJ2-5; D is undetermined. CDR1 MDHEN and CDR2 SYDVKM come from the germline V gene. The V end was cut by 2 bases, the J end by 0 bases, with 10 bases between. The length of the CDR3 is 15 residues.